Each of the 13 T cell receptor beta chains below was sequenced from the same sample in a study of blood T cell repertoires in COVID-19. Repertoires were generated with immunoSEQ multiplex PCR, while TCRdb's copy carries only in-frame clones and drops some. The sample includes 25,000 to 40,000 clones, more than 70% of them seen just once. Sequenced input: peripheral blood. The receptors come from a human donor in a cohort sampled during active COVID-19.

V is TRBV7-3 and J is TRBJ1-2; 8 nucleotides match TRBD1. The CDR3 runs to 14 residues. The trim removed 5 bases at V and 5 bases at J, leaving 7 bases unmatched. Germline-derived CDR1 and CDR2 are SGHTA and FQGTGA. CDR3 sequence: CASSPGQGGYGYTF. The CDR3 DNA sequence: TGTGCCAGCAGCCCTGGACAGGGAGGTTATGGCTACACCTTC.

The chain links TRBV5-6 to TRBJ1-5; D not resolved. V lost 1 base and J 3 bases, leaving 8 bases between the germline ends. Germline assignment: CDR1 SGHDT and CDR2 YYEEEE. The CDR3 sequence is 14 residues long. CDR3 DNA sequence: TGTGCCAGCAGCTTGTACACCTCCAATCAGCCCCAGCATTTT. Translated: CASSLYTSNQPQHF.

The V call is TRBV27, the J call TRBJ1-3, with TRBD1 matching 9 bases. The germline CDR1 and CDR2 sequences are MNHEY and SMNVEV (reference sequence). The CDR3 consists of 16 residues. With V trimmed by 5 bases and J by 2 bases, 7 bases remained unmatched. Here the CDR3 DNA reads TGTGCCAGCAGTCCAGGACAGGGGATCGCTGGAAACACCATATATTTT. Its protein product is CASSPGQGIAGNTIYF.

The genes are TRBV7-6 and TRBJ2-1, with 10 bases identical to TRBD2. Germline V gives CDR1 SGHVS, CDR2 FNYEAQ. The J segment lost 3 bases and the V segment lost 3 bases, leaving 5 bases of the junction unmatched. There are 16 residues in the CDR3. CDR3 coding DNA: TGTGCCAGCAGCTTTAGCGGGAGGTCCGTCTACAATGAGCAGTTCTTC. Translated, it gives CASSFSGRSVYNEQFF.

The chain carries TRBV18 and TRBJ2-2, with D uncertain. Germline lookup yields CDR1 KGHSH and CDR2 LQKENI. There are 14 residues in the CDR3. V was cut by 5 bases and J by 6 bases, with 13 bases left in between. The CDR3 here is CASSTDTSPGELFF. CDR3 DNA: TGTGCCAGCTCAACTGACACATCCCCCGGGGAGCTGTTTTTT.

The V and J genes are TRBV7-2 and TRBJ1-5; D not resolved. The CDR3 is 15 amino acids. Per the germline V gene, CDR1 is SGHTA and CDR2 is FQGNSA. The V end lost 0 bases, the J end lost 0 bases, and 6 bases lay between the germline ends. This CDR3 reads CASSLAANSNQPQHF. Written as DNA, the CDR3 is TGTGCCAGCAGCTTAGCGGCAAATAGCAATCAGCCCCAGCATTTT.

J is TRBJ2-3 and V is TRBV19; the match to TRBD2 covers 7 bases. CDR3 length: 15 amino acids. Per the germline V gene, CDR1 is LNHDA and CDR2 is SQIVND (reference sequence). The V gene end was trimmed by 2 bases and the J gene end by 3 bases; junction bases not matched to a gene: 5. The CDR3 is CASSIRAGETDTQYF. The CDR3 DNA sequence: TGTGCCAGTAGTATAAGGGCGGGGGAAACAGATACGCAGTATTTT.

In DNA form, the CDR3 reads TGTGCCAGCAGCGCAGGTGGTAGCGGGGGCACCGGGGAGCTGTTTTTT. Translation gives CASSAGGSGGTGELFF. V gene TRBV11-2 combines with J gene TRBJ2-2; 9 bases map to TRBD2. V lost 5 bases and J lost 4; bases outside the gene matches: 8. Per the germline V gene, CDR1 is SGHAT and CDR2 is FQNNGV. This CDR3 spans 16 amino acids.

The CDR3 sequence is CASGPPGQVGNEQFF. The CDR3 DNA sequence: TGTGCTAGTGGTCCCCCTGGACAGGTGGGGAATGAGCAGTTCTTC. This chain uses TRBV12-5 with TRBJ2-1, with 7 bases fitting TRBD1. CDR3 length equals 15 residues. V lost 5 bases and J lost 7; bases outside the gene matches: 11. Per germline, CDR1 LGHNT and CDR2 FRNRAP.

The chain carries TRBV4-1 and TRBJ2-7; a possible D gene is TRBD1 (5 bases). This CDR3 has 14 residues. Per the germline V gene, CDR1 is MGHRA and CDR2 is YSYEKL. The V end was cut by 5 bases, the J end by 2 bases, with 13 bases between. CDR3 loop: CASSRQGTTYEQYF. The DNA of the CDR3 is TGCGCCAGCAGCAGGCAGGGTACTACCTACGAGCAGTACTTC.

This rearrangement joins TRBV19 to TRBJ1-2; perhaps TRBD1 as D (5 bases). Trimming shortened V by 0 bases and J by 8 bases, and 16 bases separated the two germline ends. Germline assignment: CDR1 LNHDA and CDR2 SQIVND (reference sequence). The CDR3 runs 15 residues. The CDR3: CASSIDLLGGTGYTF. DNA of the CDR3: TGTGCCAGTAGTATAGATCTATTGGGAGGGACCGGCTACACCTTC.

The J gene is TRBJ2-1, the V gene TRBV2; 9 bases line up with TRBD2. Germline lookup yields CDR1 SNHLY and CDR2 FYNNEI. This CDR3 has 20 amino acids. The trim removed 1 base at V and 3 bases at J, leaving 16 bases unmatched. The CDR3 spells CASSEGPGLAPGRIYNEQFF. CDR3 nucleotides: TGTGCCAGCAGTGAAGGCCCGGGACTAGCTCCTGGGAGAATCTACAATGAGCAGTTCTTC.

This clone was recorded a few times. This rearrangement joins TRBV19 to TRBJ2-5, with D tentatively TRBD1 (6 bases). The CDR3 runs to 14 residues. From germline, CDR1 is LNHDA and CDR2 SQIVND (reference sequence). The V end was cut by 3 bases, the J end by 9 bases, with 17 bases between. The CDR3 bases are TGTGCCAGTAGTATTATGGACAGACCTGAGGCCCAGTACTTC. It specifies CASSIMDRPEAQYF.